What follows are 8 T cell receptor beta chains derived from one specimen sequenced in a study of regulatory T cells in long-lasting Graves disease. Time point: newly diagnosed GD, antithyroid drugs for less than 3 months. There was RNA extracted from PBMCs, and the TCR library was made from it. TCR beta libraries were built with iRepertoire HTBI primers and Arm-PCR of CDR3 regions. TCRdb processed the multiplex PCR reads anew with MiXCR; each CDR3 protein has one entry. The sample has fewer than 550,000 distinct CDR3 sequences, roughly 15% seen once; the top ten hold around 25%. A further study also used this sample, focusing on T cells in Graves' hyperthyroidism and ophthalmopathy.

Specimen: peripheral blood mononuclear cells (PBMCs), collected at new diagnosis, from a patient treated with antithyroid drugs. These receptors were taken from a woman aged 40 to 65 with Graves disease.

The sample holds many counts of this clonotype. CDR3 residues: CASSFKQSYGYTF. CDR3 DNA sequence: TGTGCCAGCAGCTTCAAACAGTCCTATGGCTACACCTTC. The V and J genes are TRBV7-2 and TRBJ1-2; D unclear. Trimming left V 3 bases short and J 4 bases short, with 9 bases between. CDR3 length: 13 amino acids. Germline V gives CDR1 SGHTA, CDR2 FQGNSA.

This clonotype was seen at least ten times. The V gene is TRBV7-8, the J gene TRBJ2-1, with 11 bases lining up with TRBD2. The V segment lost 5 bases and the J segment 13 bases; nucleotides outside the gene matches: 4. Germline loops: CDR1 SGHVS, CDR2 FQNEAQ. This CDR3 is 12 amino acids long. CDR3 residues: CASSGRLAGQFF. The CDR3 region has the DNA TGTGCCAGCAGCGGCAGACTAGCGGGACAGTTCTTC.

There are a few counts of this clonotype. The V gene is TRBV6-1, the J gene TRBJ2-7; D is possibly TRBD2 (5 bases). V was pared by 6 bases and J by 0 bases, with 12 bases between. The CDR3 runs 14 residues. From germline, CDR1 is MNHNS and CDR2 SASEGT. The DNA of the CDR3 is TGTGCCAGCAGATCCACACGGGGCTCCTACGAGCAGTACTTC. Its protein product is CASRSTRGSYEQYF.

This clonotype has only a few counts. This chain links TRBV19 with TRBJ1-3, with D unclear. The CDR3 is 14 amino acids. From germline, CDR1 is LNHDA and CDR2 SQIVND (reference sequence). V was pared by 3 bases and J by 3 bases, with 9 bases between. The CDR3 coding sequence is TGTGCCAGTAGTATGTGGCAGATTGGAAACACCATATATTTT. The encoded protein is CASSMWQIGNTIYF.

The CDR3 coding sequence is TGTGCCAGCAGTTTGGGGGGGTCCGAAAACACCATATATTTT. Translating gives CASSLGGSENTIYF. The V call is TRBV12-3 or TRBV12-4, the J call TRBJ1-3, with D possibly being TRBD1 (5 bases). CDR3 length equals 14 residues. V was cut by 3 bases and J by 6 bases, with 12 bases left in between.

This clonotype was observed at least ten times. CDR3: CASSSRLASDTQYF. In DNA form, the CDR3 reads TGTGCCAGCAGCTCCAGACTAGCTTCAGATACGCAGTATTTT. The chain uses TRBV7-2 and TRBJ2-3; 7 bases map to TRBD2. In germline, CDR1 is SGHTA, CDR2 FQGNSA. J was trimmed by 4 bases and V by 4 bases; bases with no gene match: 5. The CDR3 loop spans 14 amino acids.

In its sample, this clonotype was seen a few times. This chain uses TRBV9 with TRBJ1-2; possibly TRBD1 for D (5 bases). Trimming stripped 0 bases from V and 5 bases from J, with 14 bases between. CDR1 and CDR2 from the germline V gene are SGDLS and YYNGEE. The CDR3 covers 15 residues. This chain's CDR3 is CASSVATTDLYGYTF. CDR3 DNA sequence: TGTGCCAGCAGCGTAGCTACGACAGACCTTTATGGCTACACCTTC.

The table lists this clonotype with a few counts. The chain employs TRBV11-2 and TRBJ1-5; D not resolved. V was trimmed by 4 bases and J by 0 bases, leaving 10 bases between them. The germline gives CDR1 SGHAT, CDR2 FQNNGV. The CDR3 spans 15 residues. In DNA form, the CDR3 reads TGTGCCAGCAGCTCTACAGCTTATAGCAATCAGCCCCAGCATTTT. It is translated as CASSSTAYSNQPQHF.